Included here is one T cell receptor (beta chain) sequence, with context. The sample is drawn from a study of cytomegalovirus exposure and HLA in healthy donors. Primers for the PCR totalled 60 Vbeta and 13 Jbeta. Using immunoSEQ multiplex PCR, the repertoire was profiled, and TCRdb retains in-frame clones only, with some absent. This listing includes more than 55,000 clones. Germline CDR1 is KGHSH and CDR2 is LQKENI. The CDR3 has 14 amino acids. V dropped 4 bases and J dropped 0 bases, with 7 bases sitting between them. Sequencing was carried out using PBMCs. This TCR derives from a middle-aged woman in good health and CMV-seropositive. V is TRBV18 and J is TRBJ1-5, with D unclear. CDR3 protein: CASSQQDSNQPQHF. The CDR3 bases are TGTGCCAGCTCACAACAAGATAGCAATCAGCCCCAGCATTTT.